This TCR beta chain comes out of a study of control samples from healthy donors and cancer patients. V dropped 6 bases and J dropped 0 bases, with 11 bases sitting between them. Germline V gene data show CDR1 as LGHDT and CDR2 as YNNKEL (reference sequence). This CDR3 contains 14 residues. Clones were read by immunoSEQ multiplex PCR, and TCRdb kept only the in-frame ones, dropping some. The sample carries about 40,000 clones, 80% to 95% recorded once. This TCR came from a woman aged 45-65 years in good health. Sequencing was performed on blood. The chain couples TRBV3-1 (or the pseudogene TRBV3-2) to TRBJ1-1; D remains unclear. DNA for the CDR3: TGTGCCAGCAGTAACCGTGTCATGAACACTGAAGCTTTCTTT. Translating gives CASSNRVMNTEAFF.